This TCR beta chain came from a study of tissue T cells after allogeneic stem cell transplantation. On the study more broadly: Graft-versus-host disease patients received grafts, four unmodified and three CD34-selected to deplete T cells. Gastrointestinal graft-versus-host disease was present in all patients, each treated with several therapy lines.

Some clones are missing from TCRdb's copy, which holds only in-frame ones; the method was immunoSEQ multiplex PCR. The data show about 43,000 clones, roughly 92% seen once. Study observations and caveats: Within patients, tissue anatomy strongly shaped TCR repertoire composition.

With respect to this clone: Its specificity is unknown.

The input for sequencing was blood, taken before transplantation. The origin of this receptor is a woman between 35 and 70 years old who later had graft-versus-host disease after an allogeneic stem cell transplant.

The CDR3 DNA reads as TGCAGCGTTGAAGCAGGGTTCGTTGATGGCTACACCTTC. As protein: CSVEAGFVDGYTF. The genes are TRBV29-1 and TRBJ1-2; TRBD1 is a possible D gene (5 bases). The CDR3 contains 13 residues. Trimming removed 1 base from V and 6 bases from J, with 12 bases in between. The V gene's germline CDR1 is SQVTM and CDR2 ANQGSEA.